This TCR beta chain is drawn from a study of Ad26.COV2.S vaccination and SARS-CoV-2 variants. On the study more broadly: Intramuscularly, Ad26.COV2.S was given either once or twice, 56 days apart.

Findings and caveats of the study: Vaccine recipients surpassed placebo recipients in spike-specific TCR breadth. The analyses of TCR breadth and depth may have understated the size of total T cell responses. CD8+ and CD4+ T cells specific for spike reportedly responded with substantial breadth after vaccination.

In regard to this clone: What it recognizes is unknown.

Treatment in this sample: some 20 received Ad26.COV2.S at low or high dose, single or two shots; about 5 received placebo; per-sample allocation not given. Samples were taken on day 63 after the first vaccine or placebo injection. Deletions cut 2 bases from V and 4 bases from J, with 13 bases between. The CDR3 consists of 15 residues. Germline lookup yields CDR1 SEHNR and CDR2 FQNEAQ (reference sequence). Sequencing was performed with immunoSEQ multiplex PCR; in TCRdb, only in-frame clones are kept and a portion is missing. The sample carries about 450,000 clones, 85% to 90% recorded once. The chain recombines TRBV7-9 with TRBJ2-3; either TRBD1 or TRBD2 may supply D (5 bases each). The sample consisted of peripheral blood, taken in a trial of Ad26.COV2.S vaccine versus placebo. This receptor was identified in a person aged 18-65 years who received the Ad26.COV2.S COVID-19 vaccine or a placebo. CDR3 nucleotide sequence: TGTGCCAGCAGCTTAACCCGGTGGGGGTCAGATACGCAGTATTTT. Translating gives CASSLTRWGSDTQYF.